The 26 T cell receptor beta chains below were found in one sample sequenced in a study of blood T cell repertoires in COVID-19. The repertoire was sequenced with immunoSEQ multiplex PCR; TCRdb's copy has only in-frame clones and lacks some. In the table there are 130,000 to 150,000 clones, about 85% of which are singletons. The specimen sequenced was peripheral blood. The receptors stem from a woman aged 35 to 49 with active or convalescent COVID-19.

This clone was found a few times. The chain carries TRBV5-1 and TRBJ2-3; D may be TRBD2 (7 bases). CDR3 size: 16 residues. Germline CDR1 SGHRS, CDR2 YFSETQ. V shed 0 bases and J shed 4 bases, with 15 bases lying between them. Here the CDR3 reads CASSLGLAGGPDTQYF. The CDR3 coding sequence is TGCGCCAGCAGCTTGGGACTAGCCGGGGGCCCAGATACGCAGTATTTT.

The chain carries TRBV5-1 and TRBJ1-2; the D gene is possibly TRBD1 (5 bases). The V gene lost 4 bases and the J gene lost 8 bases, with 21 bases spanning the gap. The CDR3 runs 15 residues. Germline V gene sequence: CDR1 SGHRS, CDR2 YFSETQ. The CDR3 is CASSTADRLLRGYTF. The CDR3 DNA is TGCGCCAGCAGCACCGCTGACAGATTACTTAGAGGCTACACCTTC.

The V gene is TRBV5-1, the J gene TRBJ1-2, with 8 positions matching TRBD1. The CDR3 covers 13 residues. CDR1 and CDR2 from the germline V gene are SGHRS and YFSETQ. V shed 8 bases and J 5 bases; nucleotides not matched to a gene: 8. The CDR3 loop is CARLDREAYGYTF. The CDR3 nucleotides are TGCGCCAGACTGGACAGGGAGGCTTATGGCTACACCTTC.

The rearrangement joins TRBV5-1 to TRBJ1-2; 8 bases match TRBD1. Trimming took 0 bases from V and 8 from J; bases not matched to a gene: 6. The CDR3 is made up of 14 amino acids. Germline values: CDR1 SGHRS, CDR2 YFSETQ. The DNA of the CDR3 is TGCGCCAGCAGCTTGGAATGGACAGGGAAAGGCTACACCTTC. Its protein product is CASSLEWTGKGYTF.

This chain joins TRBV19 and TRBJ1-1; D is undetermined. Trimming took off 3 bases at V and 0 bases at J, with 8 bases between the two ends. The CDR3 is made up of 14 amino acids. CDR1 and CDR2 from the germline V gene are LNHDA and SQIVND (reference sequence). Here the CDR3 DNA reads TGTGCCAGTAGTATCGCGGGGTTGAACACTGAAGCTTTCTTT. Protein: CASSIAGLNTEAFF. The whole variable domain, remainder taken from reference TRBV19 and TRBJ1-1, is DGGITQSPKYLFRKEGQNVTLSCEQNLNHDAMYWYRQDPGQGLRLIYYSQIVNDFQKGDIAEGYSVSREKKESFPLTVTSAQKNPTAFYLCASSIAGLNTEAFFGQGTRLTVV.

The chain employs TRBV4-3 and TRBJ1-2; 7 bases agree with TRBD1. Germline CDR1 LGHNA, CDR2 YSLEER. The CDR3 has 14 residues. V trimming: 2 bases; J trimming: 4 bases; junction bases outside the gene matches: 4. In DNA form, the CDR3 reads TGCGCCAGCAGCCAAAACAGGGGTGCCTATGGCTACACCTTC. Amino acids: CASSQNRGAYGYTF.

In DNA form, the CDR3 reads TGCGCCAGCAGACCCCAGGGGCTCAACACCGGGGAGCTGTTTTTT. This codes for CASRPQGLNTGELFF. V and J are TRBV5-1 and TRBJ2-2; D perhaps matches TRBD1 (6 bases). This CDR3 spans 15 amino acids. CDR1 is SGHRS, CDR2 YFSETQ, per germline. V was clipped by 5 bases and J by 2 bases, with 13 bases between them.

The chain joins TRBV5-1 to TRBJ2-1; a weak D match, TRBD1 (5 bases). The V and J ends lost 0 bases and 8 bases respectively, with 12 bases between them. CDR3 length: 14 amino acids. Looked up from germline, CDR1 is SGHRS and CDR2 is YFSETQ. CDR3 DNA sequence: TGCGCCAGCAGCTTGGCCCTGGGGCGCCATGAGCAGTTCTTC. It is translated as CASSLALGRHEQFF.

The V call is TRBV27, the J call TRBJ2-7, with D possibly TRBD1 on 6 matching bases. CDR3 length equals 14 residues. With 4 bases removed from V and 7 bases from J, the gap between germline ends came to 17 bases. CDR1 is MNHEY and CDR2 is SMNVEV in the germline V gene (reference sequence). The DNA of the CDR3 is TGTGCCAGCAGTTCACGCGACAGGACTTGGGAGCAGTACTTC. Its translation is CASSSRDRTWEQYF.

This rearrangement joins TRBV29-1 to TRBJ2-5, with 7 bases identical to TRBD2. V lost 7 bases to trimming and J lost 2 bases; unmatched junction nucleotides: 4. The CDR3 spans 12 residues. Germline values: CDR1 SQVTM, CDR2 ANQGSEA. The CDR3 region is CSARGVQETQYF. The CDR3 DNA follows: TGCAGCGCCCGGGGGGTTCAAGAGACCCAGTACTTC.

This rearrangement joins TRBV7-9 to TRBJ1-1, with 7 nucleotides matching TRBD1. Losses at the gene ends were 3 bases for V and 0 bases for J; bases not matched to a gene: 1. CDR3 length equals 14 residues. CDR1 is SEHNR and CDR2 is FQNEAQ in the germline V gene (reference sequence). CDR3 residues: CASSFDRVNTEAFF. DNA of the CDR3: TGTGCCAGCAGCTTCGACAGGGTGAACACTGAAGCTTTCTTT. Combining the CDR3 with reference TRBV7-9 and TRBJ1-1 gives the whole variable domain DTGVSQNPRHKITKRGQNVTFRCDPISEHNRLYWYRQTLGQGPEFLTYFQNEAQLEKSRLLSDRFSAERPKGSFSTLEIQRTEQGDSAMYLCASSFDRVNTEAFFGQGTRLTVV.

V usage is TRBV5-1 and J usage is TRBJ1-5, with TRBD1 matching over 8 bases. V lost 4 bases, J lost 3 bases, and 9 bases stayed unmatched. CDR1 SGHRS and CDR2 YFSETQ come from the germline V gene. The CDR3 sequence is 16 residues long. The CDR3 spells CASSPSSGGFNQPQHF. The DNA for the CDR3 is TGCGCCAGCAGCCCCTCGTCAGGGGGCTTCAATCAGCCCCAGCATTTT.

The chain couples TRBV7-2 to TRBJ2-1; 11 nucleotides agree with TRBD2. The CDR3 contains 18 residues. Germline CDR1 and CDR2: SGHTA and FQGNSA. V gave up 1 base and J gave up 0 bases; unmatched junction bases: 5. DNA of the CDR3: TGTGCCAGCAGCTTAGTTAGCGGGGGGGCAATCTCCTACAATGAGCAGTTCTTC. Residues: CASSLVSGGAISYNEQFF.

Written as DNA, the CDR3 is TGTGCCAGCAGGGGAGGGGTAGTGGGCACTGAAGCTTTCTTT. Amino acid sequence: CASRGGVVGTEAFF. The rearrangement links TRBV2 to TRBJ1-1; weak D call: TRBD1 (5 bases). V shed 6 bases and J shed 4 bases, with 15 bases lying between them. The germline V gene encodes CDR1 SNHLY and CDR2 FYNNEI. This CDR3 has 14 amino acids.

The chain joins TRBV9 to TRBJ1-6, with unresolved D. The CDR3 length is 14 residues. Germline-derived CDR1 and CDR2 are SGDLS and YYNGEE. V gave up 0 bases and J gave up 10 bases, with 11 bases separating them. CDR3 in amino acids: CASSVEMAGSPLHF. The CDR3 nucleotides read TGTGCCAGCAGCGTAGAAATGGCCGGGTCACCCCTCCACTTT.

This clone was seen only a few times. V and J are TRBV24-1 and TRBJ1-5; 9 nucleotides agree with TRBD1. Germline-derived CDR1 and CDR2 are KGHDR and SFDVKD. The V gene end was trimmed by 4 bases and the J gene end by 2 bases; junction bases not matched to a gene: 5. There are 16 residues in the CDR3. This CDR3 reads CATSDTRTGGNQPQHF. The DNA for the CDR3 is TGTGCCACCAGTGACACACGGACAGGGGGCAATCAGCCCCAGCATTTT.

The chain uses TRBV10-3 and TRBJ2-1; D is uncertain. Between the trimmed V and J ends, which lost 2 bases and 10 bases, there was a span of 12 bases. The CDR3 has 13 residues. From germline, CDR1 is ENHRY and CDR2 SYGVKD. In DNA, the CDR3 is TGTGCCATCAGTGAGGTCTCACCTAGGGAGCAGTTCTTC. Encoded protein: CAISEVSPREQFF.

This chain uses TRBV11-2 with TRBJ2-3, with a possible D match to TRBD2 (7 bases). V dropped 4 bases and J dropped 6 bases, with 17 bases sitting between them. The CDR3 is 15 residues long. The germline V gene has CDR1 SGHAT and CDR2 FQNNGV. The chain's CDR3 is CASSSLRGGGDTQYF. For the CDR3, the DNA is TGTGCCAGCAGCTCGCTCAGAGGGGGAGGGGATACGCAGTATTTT.

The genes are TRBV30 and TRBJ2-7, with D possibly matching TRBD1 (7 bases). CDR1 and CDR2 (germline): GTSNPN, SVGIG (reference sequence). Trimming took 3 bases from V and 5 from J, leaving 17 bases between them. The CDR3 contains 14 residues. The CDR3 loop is CAWSGNRGGDEQYF. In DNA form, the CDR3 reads TGTGCCTGGAGCGGAAACAGGGGAGGTGACGAGCAGTACTTC.

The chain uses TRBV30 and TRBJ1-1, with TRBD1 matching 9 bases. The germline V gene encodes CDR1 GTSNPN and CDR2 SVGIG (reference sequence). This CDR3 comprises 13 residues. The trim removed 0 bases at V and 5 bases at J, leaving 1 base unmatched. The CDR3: CAWSVDRGTEAFF. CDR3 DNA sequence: TGTGCCTGGAGTGTTGACAGGGGGACTGAAGCTTTCTTT.

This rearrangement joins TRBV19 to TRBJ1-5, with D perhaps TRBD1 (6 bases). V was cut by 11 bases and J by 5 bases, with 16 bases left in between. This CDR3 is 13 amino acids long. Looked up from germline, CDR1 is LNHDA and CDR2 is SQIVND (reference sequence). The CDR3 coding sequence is TGTGCCGGGGGCTCAGGGTATGATCAGCCCCAGCATTTT. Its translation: CAGGSGYDQPQHF.

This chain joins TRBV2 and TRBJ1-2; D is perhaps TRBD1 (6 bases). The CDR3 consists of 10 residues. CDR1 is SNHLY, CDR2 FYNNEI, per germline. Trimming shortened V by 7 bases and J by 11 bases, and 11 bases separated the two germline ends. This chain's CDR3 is CASTRGWYTF. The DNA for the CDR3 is TGTGCCAGCACGAGGGGGTGGTACACCTTC.

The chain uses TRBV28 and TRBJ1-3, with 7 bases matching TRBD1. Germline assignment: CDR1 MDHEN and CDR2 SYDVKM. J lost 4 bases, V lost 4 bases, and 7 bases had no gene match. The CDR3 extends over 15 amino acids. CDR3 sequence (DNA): TGTGCCAGCAGTTCTCCTCGACAGGGAGGAAACACCATATATTTT. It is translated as CASSSPRQGGNTIYF.

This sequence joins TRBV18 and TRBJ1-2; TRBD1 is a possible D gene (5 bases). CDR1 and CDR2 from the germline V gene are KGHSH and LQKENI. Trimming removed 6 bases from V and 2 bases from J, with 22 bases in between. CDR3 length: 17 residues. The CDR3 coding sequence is TGTGCCAGCTCGCTTCAGGGCCCAGCCGGGCAAAACTATGGCTACACCTTC. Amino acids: CASSLQGPAGQNYGYTF.

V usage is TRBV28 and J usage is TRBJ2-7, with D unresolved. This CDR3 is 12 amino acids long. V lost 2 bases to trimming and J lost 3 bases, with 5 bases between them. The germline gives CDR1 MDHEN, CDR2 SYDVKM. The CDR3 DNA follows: TGTGCCAGCAGTTTAGGCATCTACGAGCAGTACTTC. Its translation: CASSLGIYEQYF.

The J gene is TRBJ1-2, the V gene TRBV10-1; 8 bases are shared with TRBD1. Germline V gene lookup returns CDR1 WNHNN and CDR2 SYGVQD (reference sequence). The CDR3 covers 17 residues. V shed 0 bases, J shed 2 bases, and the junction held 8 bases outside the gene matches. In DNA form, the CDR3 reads TGCGCCAGCAGTGAGTCGGTTGCCAGGACAGGGAACTATGGCTACACCTTC. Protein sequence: CASSESVARTGNYGYTF.